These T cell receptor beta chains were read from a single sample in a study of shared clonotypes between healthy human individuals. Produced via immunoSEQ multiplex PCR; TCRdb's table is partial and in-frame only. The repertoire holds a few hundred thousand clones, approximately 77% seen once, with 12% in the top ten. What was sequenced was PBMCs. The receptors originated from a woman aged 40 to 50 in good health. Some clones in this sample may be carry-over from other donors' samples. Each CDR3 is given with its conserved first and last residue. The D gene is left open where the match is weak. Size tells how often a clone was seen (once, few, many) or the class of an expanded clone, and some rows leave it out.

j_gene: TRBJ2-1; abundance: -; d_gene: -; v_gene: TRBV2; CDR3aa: CASSEGNYNEQFF; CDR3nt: TGTGCCAGTTCAGAGGGGAACTACAATGAGCAGTTCTTC
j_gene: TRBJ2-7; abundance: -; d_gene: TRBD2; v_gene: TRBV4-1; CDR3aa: CASSQEEGGLAAYEQYF; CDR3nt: TGCGCCAGCAGCCAAGAAGAGGGGGGACTAGCGGCCTACGAGCAGTACTTC
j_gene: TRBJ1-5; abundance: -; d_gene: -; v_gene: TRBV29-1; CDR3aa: CSVRSGDQPQHF; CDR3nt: TGCAGCGTTCGGTCAGGAGATCAGCCCCAGCATTTT
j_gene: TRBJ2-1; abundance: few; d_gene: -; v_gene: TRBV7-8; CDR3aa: CASTPVRTDNEQFF; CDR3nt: TGTGCCAGCACCCCGGTGAGGACCGACAATGAGCAGTTCTTC
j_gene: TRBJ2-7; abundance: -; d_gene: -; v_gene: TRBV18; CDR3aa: CASSPGGFYEQYF; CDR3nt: TGTGCCAGCTCACCTGGGGGGTTCTACGAGCAGTACTTC
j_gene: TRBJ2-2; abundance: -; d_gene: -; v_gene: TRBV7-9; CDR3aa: CASSQEGNYNTGELFF; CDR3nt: TGTGCCAGCAGCCAAGAGGGAAACTATAACACCGGGGAGCTGTTTTTT
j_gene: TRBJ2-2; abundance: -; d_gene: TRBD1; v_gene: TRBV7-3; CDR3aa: CASSPWTGGELFF; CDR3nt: TGTGCCAGCAGCCCATGGACAGGCGGGGAGCTGTTTTTT
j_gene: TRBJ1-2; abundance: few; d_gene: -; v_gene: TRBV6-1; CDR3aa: CASSTQGYGYTF; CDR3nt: TGTGCCAGCAGTACCCAGGGTTATGGCTACACCTTC
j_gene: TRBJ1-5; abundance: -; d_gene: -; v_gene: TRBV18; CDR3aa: CASSRSGGGGNQPQHF; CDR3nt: TGTGCCAGCTCACGCAGTGGGGGGGGCGGCAATCAGCCCCAGCATTTT
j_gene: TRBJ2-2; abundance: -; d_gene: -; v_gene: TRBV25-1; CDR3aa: CASSLYDPANTGELFF; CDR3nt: TGTGCCAGCAGTTTATACGATCCGGCGAACACCGGGGAGCTGTTTTTT
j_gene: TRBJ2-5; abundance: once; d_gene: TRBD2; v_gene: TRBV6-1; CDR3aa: CASSVTSGALQETQYF; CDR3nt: TGTGCCAGCAGTGTCACTAGCGGGGCACTTCAAGAGACCCAGTACTTC
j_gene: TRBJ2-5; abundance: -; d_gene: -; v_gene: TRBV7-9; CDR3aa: CASSLSSRETQYF; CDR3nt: TGTGCCAGCAGCTTATCCTCCCGAGAGACCCAGTACTTC
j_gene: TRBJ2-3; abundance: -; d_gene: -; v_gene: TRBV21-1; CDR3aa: CASFPSGKLDTQYF; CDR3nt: TGTGCCAGCTTCCCTAGCGGGAAGCTAGATACGCAGTATTTT
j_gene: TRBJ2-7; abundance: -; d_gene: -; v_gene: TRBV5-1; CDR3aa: CASSQPEAGSYEQYF; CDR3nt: TGCGCCAGCAGCCAACCCGAGGCGGGCTCCTACGAGCAGTACTTC
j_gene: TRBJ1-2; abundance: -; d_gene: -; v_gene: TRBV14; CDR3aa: CASSQEFRVSGYTF; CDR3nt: TGTGCCAGCAGCCAAGAGTTTCGGGTTAGCGGCTACACCTTC
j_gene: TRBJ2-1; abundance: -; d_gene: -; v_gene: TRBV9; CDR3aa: CASSTRSLVGINEQFF; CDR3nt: TGTGCCAGCAGCACCCGGTCCCTAGTGGGAATCAATGAGCAGTTCTTC
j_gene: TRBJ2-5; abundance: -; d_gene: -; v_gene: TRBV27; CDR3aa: CASSLSAGPLETQYF; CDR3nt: TGTGCCAGCAGTTTATCGGCAGGTCCTCTAGAGACCCAGTACTTC
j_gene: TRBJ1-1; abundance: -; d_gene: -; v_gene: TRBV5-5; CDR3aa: CASSFSSQNTEAFF; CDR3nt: TGTGCCAGCAGCTTTTCGTCCCAGAACACTGAAGCTTTCTTT
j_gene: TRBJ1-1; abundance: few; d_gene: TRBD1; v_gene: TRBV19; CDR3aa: CASSRTGNTEAFF; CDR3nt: TGTGCCAGTAGCCGGACAGGAAACACTGAAGCTTTCTTT
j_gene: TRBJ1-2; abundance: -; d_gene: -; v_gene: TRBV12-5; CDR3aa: CASGKTRQGKTYGYTF; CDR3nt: TGTGCTAGTGGTAAAACAAGGCAGGGAAAGACCTATGGCTACACCTTC
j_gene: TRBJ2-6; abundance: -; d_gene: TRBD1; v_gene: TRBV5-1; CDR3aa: CASSQRQGSASGANVLTF; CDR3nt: TGCGCCAGCAGCCAAAGACAGGGCAGCGCCTCTGGGGCCAACGTCCTGACTTTC
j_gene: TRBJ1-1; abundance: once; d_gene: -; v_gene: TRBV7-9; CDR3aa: CASSPVRTGAEAFF; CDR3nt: TGTGCCAGCAGCCCCGTGCGGACGGGGGCTGAAGCTTTCTTT
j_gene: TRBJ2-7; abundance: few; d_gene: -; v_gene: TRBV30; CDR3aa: CAWSVSPQFGQYF; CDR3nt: TGTGCCTGGAGTGTATCGCCTCAGTTCGGGCAGTACTTC
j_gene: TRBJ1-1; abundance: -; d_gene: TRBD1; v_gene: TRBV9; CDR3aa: CASSVDAQGANTEAFF; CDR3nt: TGTGCCAGCAGCGTAGATGCGCAGGGGGCGAACACTGAAGCTTTCTTT
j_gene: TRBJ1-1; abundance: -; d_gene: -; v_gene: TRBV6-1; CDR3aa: CASMREVGTEAFF; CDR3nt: TGTGCCAGCATGAGGGAAGTGGGCACTGAAGCTTTCTTT
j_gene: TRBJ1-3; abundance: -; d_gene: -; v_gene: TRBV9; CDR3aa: CASRRGDSGNTIYF; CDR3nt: TGTGCCAGCAGACGAGGGGACTCTGGAAACACCATATATTTT
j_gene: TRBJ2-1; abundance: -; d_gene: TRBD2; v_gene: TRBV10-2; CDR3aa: CASRIAGGANEQFF; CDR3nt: TGCGCCAGCCGAATAGCGGGAGGGGCCAATGAGCAGTTCTTC
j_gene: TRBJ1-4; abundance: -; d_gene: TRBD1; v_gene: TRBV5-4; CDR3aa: CASSLPGQGDEKLFF; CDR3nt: TGTGCCAGCAGCTTGCCGGGACAGGGGGATGAAAAACTGTTTTTT
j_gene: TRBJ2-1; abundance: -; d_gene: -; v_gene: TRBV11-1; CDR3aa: CASSPGAYNEQFF; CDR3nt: TGTGCCAGCAGCCCAGGGGCTTACAATGAGCAGTTCTTC
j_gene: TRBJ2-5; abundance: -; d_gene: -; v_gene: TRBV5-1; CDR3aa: CASSLQGEETQYF; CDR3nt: TGCGCCAGCAGCCTGCAGGGTGAGGAGACCCAGTACTTC
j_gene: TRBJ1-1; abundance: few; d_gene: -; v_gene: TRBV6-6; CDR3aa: CASNRGGNTEAFF; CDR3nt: TGTGCCAGCAACCGGGGGGGGAACACTGAAGCTTTCTTT
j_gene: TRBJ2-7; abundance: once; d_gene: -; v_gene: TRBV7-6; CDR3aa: CASSPTLGGHQSYEQYF; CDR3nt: TGTGCCAGCAGCCCCACCCTAGGTGGACACCAAAGCTACGAGCAGTACTTC
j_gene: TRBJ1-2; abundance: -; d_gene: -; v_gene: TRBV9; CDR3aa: CASSAHQGRLYGYTF; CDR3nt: TGTGCCAGCAGCGCCCATCAGGGAAGACTCTATGGCTACACCTTC
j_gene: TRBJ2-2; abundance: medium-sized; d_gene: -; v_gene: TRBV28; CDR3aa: CASSLRKGSTGELFF; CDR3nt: TGTGCCAGCAGTCTTCGGAAAGGGTCCACCGGGGAGCTGTTTTTT
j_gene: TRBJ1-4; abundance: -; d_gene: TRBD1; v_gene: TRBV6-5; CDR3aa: CASSRGTGGSEKLFF; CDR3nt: TGTGCCAGCAGTCGCGGGACAGGCGGTAGCGAAAAACTGTTTTTT
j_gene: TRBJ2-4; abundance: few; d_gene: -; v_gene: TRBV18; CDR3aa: CASSLRSKGLGYDIQYF; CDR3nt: TGTGCCAGCTCACTTCGGTCGAAGGGATTGGGGTATGACATTCAGTACTTC
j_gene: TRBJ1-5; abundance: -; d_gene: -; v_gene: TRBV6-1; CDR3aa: CASSERGDTGYSNQPQHF; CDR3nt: TGTGCCAGCAGTGAACGGGGGGACACCGGCTATAGCAATCAGCCCCAGCATTTT
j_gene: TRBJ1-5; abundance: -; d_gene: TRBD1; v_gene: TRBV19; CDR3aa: CASSRRDSLNQPQHF; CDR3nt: TGTGCCAGTAGTAGGAGGGACAGCTTGAATCAGCCCCAGCATTTT
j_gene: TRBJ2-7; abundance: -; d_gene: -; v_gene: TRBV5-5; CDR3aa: CASSLTNSYEQYF; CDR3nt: TGTGCCAGCAGCTTGACAAATTCCTACGAGCAGTACTTC
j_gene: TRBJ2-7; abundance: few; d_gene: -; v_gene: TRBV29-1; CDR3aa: CSVEDTEGYEQYF; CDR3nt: TGCAGCGTTGAAGATACGGAGGGCTACGAGCAGTACTTC
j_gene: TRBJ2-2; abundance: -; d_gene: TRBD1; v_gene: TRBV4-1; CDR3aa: CASRQTGVTGELFF; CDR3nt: TGCGCCAGCAGGCAGACAGGGGTTACCGGGGAGCTGTTTTTT
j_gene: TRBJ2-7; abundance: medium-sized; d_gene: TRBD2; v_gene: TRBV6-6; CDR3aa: CASSYTASGSSYEQYF; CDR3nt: TGTGCCAGCAGTTACACGGCTAGCGGGAGCTCCTACGAGCAGTACTTC
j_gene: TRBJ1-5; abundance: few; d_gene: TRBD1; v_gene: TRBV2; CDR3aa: CASSAGRQGNQPQHF; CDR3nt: TGTGCCAGCAGTGCCGGGAGACAGGGGAATCAGCCCCAGCATTTT
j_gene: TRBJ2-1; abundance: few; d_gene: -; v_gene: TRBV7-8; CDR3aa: CASSFTNGDNEQFF; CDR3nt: TGTGCCAGCAGCTTCACAAACGGGGACAATGAGCAGTTCTTC
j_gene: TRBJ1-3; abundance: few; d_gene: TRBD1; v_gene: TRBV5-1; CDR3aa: CASRHTGEGNTIYF; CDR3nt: TGCGCCAGCAGACATACAGGGGAGGGAAACACCATATATTTT
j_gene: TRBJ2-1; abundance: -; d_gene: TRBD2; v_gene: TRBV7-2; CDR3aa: CASSYPGLAQFF; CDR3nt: TGTGCCAGCAGTTACCCGGGACTAGCGCAGTTCTTC
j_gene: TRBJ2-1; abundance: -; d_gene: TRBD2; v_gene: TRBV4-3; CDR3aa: CASSQEAGRGHEQFF; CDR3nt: TGCGCCAGCAGCCAAGAGGCGGGGAGGGGCCATGAGCAGTTCTTC
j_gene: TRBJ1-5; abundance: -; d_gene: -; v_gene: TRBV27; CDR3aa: CASSLMGSNQPQHF; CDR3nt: TGTGCCAGCAGTTTAATGGGCAGTAATCAGCCCCAGCATTTT
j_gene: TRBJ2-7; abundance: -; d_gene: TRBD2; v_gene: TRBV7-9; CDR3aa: CASSLEALAGGHEQYF; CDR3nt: TGTGCCAGCAGCTTAGAGGCCCTAGCGGGAGGTCACGAGCAGTACTTC
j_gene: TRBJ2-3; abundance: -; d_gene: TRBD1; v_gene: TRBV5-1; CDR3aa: CASSLGEGTGVGSTDTQYF; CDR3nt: TGCGCCAGCAGCTTGGGAGAAGGGACAGGGGTTGGGAGTACAGATACGCAGTATTTT
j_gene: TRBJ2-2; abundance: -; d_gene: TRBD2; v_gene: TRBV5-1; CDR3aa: CASSETSGRVTGELFF; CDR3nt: TGCGCCAGCAGCGAGACTAGCGGGAGGGTCACCGGGGAGCTGTTTTTT
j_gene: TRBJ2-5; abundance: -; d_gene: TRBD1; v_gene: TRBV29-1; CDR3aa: CSVGLTGAAETQYF; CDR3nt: TGCAGCGTTGGCTTGACAGGGGCGGCAGAGACCCAGTACTTC
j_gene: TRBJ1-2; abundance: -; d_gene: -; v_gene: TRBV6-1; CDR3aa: CASSEFRTPYGYTF; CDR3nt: TGTGCCAGCAGTGAATTCCGGACACCCTATGGCTACACCTTC
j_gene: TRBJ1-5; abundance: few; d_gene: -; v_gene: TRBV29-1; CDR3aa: CSVQEFSNQPQHF; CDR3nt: TGCAGCGTACAGGAGTTTAGCAATCAGCCCCAGCATTTT
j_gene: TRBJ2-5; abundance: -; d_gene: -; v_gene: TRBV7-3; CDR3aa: CASSITPDGGTQYF; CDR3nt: TGTGCCAGCAGCATAACCCCGGACGGGGGGACCCAGTACTTC
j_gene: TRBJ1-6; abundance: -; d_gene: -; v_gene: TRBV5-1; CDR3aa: CASSPVGGTNNSPLHF; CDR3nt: TGCGCCAGCAGCCCCGTCGGGGGGACGAATAATTCACCCCTCCACTTT